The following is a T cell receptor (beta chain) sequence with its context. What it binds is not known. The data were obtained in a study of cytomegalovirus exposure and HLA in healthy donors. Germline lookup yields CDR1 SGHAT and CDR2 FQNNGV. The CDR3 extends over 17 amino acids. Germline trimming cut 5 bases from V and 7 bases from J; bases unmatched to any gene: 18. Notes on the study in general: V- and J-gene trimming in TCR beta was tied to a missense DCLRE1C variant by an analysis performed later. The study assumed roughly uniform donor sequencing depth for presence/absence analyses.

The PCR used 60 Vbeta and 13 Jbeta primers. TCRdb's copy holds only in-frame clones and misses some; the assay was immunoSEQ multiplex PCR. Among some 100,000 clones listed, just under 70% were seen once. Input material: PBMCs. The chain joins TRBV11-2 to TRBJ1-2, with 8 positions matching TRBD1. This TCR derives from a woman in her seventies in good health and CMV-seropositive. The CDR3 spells CASSTIRGSRGRPGYTF. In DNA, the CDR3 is TGTGCCAGCAGCACAATAAGAGGATCCAGGGGGCGACCTGGCTACACCTTC. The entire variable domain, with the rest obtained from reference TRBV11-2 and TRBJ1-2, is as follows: EAGVAQSPRYKIIEKRQSVAFWCNPISGHATLYWYQQILGQGPKLLIQFQNNGVVDDSQLPKDRFSAERLKGVDSTLKIQPAKLEDSAVYLCASSTIRGSRGRPGYTFGSGTRLTVV.